The source of this T cell receptor (beta chain) is a study of early T cells in non-severe SARS-CoV-2 infection. Study information: The study sequenced bulk RNA from unsorted whole blood, with chains unpaired.

Broader study findings: Sequences matched to VDJdb favored anti-spike CD8 responses, while private and CD4 specificities were missed.

As part of library construction, unique molecular identifiers were attached to individual cDNA molecules. TCRdb reanalysed the 5' RACE reads using MiXCR and keeps one entry per CDR3 protein. The profile shows roughly 120,000 distinct CDR3 sequences, about 15% of them singletons. In this sample, this clonotype turned up a few times. Its antigen remains unknown. Trimming cost V 4 bases and J 5 bases; bases outside gene matches: 8. The CDR3 has 15 amino acids. Germline V gene data show CDR1 as LNHDA and CDR2 as SQIVND (reference sequence). The sample comprised whole blood. This receptor was obtained from an adult who was a healthcare worker with PCR-confirmed SARS-CoV-2 infection or an uninfected control (not recorded which). The chain is built from TRBV19 and TRBJ1-5; 7 bases line up with TRBD1. The CDR3 sequence: CASSTQGTQHQPQHF. The CDR3 nucleotides read TGTGCCAGTAGTACACAGGGGACACAACATCAGCCCCAGCATTTT.